The present T cell receptor beta chain was sequenced within a study of cytomegalovirus exposure and HLA in healthy donors. Looking at the study overall: A prior study identified approximately 120 million unique TCR beta sequences from roughly 180 million T cells.

Deletions cut 5 bases from V and 0 bases from J, with 14 bases between. Looked up from germline, CDR1 is SGHVS and CDR2 is FNYEAQ. This CDR3 comprises 16 residues. The PCR employed 60 Vbeta primers together with 13 Jbeta primers. Sequenced by immunoSEQ multiplex PCR; TCRdb stores in-frame clones only, minus some. The sample has some 84,000 clones. Concerning this clone: Its antigen remains unidentified.

Study findings and constraints: Being indistinguishable, some V segments were excluded, TRBV6-2 and TRBV6-3 among them. Rarity characterized most TCR sequences, yet some public TCRs appeared in many donors. Apparent HLA restriction characterized most CMV-associated TCR beta chains in a later analysis.

This TCR derives from a man aged 45 to 65 in good health and CMV-seronegative. The specimen sequenced was PBMCs. The gene calls are TRBV7-6 and TRBJ1-3; D is perhaps TRBD1 (5 bases). In nucleotides, the CDR3 is TGTGCCAGCAGCGCCGACAGCCCTTTCTCTGGAAACACCATATATTTT. It specifies CASSADSPFSGNTIYF.